This is a list of T cell receptor beta chains from one sample in a study of Tregs in tolerant kidney transplant recipients. The assay was immunoSEQ multiplex PCR, and TCRdb's table has in-frame clones only and misses some. The sample yields 4,000 to 5,500 clones, approximately 40% seen once. These TCRs' antigens remain unknown. The sample consisted of CD8+ T cells from blood cultured with allogeneic cells. All receptors derive from a human donor in good health. Both conserved end residues are part of each CDR3. The D gene is left open where the match is weak.

>TRBJ1-1|TRBV19|-
CASCPGGAGTEAFF
>TRBJ2-2|TRBV5-1|-
CASSLGRGGTGELFF
>TRBJ2-7|TRBV7-6|-
CASSNTYEQYF
>TRBJ2-5|TRBV7-3|TRBD1
CASSSRTGGRETQYF
>TRBJ2-3|TRBV7-9|-
CASSYPVVRPTDTQYF
>TRBJ2-7|TRBV7-8|-
CASSLDGGEQYF
>TRBJ2-3|TRBV9|TRBD1
CASSYGQGGADTQYF
>TRBJ2-7|TRBV6-5|TRBD1
CASSYSDRGEQYF
>TRBJ2-5|TRBV11-3|-
CASSSGGTQYF
>TRBJ2-5|TRBV7-1|TRBD2
CASSSGVTSGGKETQYF
>TRBJ1-6|TRBV27|-
CASSSWRGGNSPLHF
>TRBJ2-7|TRBV7-3|TRBD1
CALRTGAYEQYF
>TRBJ2-1|TRBV7-8|-
CASSLGGAFEQFF
>TRBJ2-2|TRBV6-6|-
CASSYSQGTGELFF
>TRBJ2-1|TRBV5-4|-
CASSSFLSSYNEQFF
>TRBJ2-7|TRBV4-3|TRBD1
CASSAGQGAYEQYF
>TRBJ2-1|TRBV7-9|-
CASSPVTGHYNEQFF
>TRBJ2-6|TRBV7-3|-
CASSLEVGANVLTF
>TRBJ1-6|TRBV9|-
CASSVNGGNSPLHF
>TRBJ2-1|TRBV6-5|-
CASSSHRAEQFF
>TRBJ1-1|TRBV6-1|-
CASSFAGTEAFF
>TRBJ2-7|TRBV6-6|-
CASSWGGTSYEQYF
>TRBJ2-7|TRBV11-3|-
CASSLGGSRAYEQYF
>TRBJ1-6|TRBV7-2|-
CASSLNGQGYSPLHF
>TRBJ2-7|TRBV7-3|TRBD2
CASSRLSGGHDEQYF
>TRBJ2-1|TRBV7-6|TRBD2
CASSPAWGTSGYNEQFF
>TRBJ2-7|TRBV7-9|TRBD2
CASSQWSSGEQYF
>TRBJ1-4|TRBV7-2|-
CASSSEGWQGGGKLFF
>TRBJ2-2|TRBV4-1|-
CASSQGHQTGELFF
>TRBJ1-2|TRBV6-6|-
CASSLGSGDGYTF
>TRBJ2-1|TRBV4-3|-
CASSLILSSYNEQFF
>TRBJ1-1|TRBV5-1|TRBD1
CASSPAGTGRTEAFF
>TRBJ2-7|TRBV6-4|-
CASKGRRTWHEQYF
>TRBJ1-4|TRBV7-9|-
CASSSRGGVNEKLFF
>TRBJ2-5|TRBV27|-
CASRPSRRETQYF
>TRBJ1-3|TRBV27|-
CASSLSWGTGNTIYF
>TRBJ2-1|TRBV6-7|TRBD1
CASSYSTRTGERDEQFF
>TRBJ2-1|TRBV11-3|-
CASSSGEQFF
>TRBJ2-2|TRBV29-1|-
CSVEDPQWQGVPGELFF
>TRBJ2-1|TRBV7-9|-
CASSVQTSADEQFF
>TRBJ2-3|TRBV7-9|-
CASSLTGGSADTQYF
>TRBJ2-3|TRBV7-9|-
CASSLAGGPTDTQYF
>TRBJ2-6|TRBV5-1|TRBD1
CASSTGTGSEREANVLTF
>TRBJ2-2|TRBV29-1|TRBD2
CSVEGPGGVTGELFF
>TRBJ2-1|TRBV19|TRBD2
CASSTRLAGGPEQFF
>TRBJ1-1|TRBV5-6|-
CASSFGPTRSTEAFF
>TRBJ2-3|TRBV6-5|-
CASSYSPYSTDTQYF
>TRBJ2-7|TRBV4-2|-
CASSQNPPTYEQYF
>TRBJ2-3|TRBV7-2|-
CASSSLSLAIRTQYF
>TRBJ2-7|TRBV4-2|TRBD2
CASSQYGLEQYEQYF
>TRBJ1-2|TRBV10-3|-
CAISESAGLRYGYTF
>TRBJ2-3|TRBV30|-
CAWIGQTEDTQYF
>TRBJ1-6|TRBV19|TRBD1
CASSMGTGYSPLHF
>TRBJ2-1|TRBV29-1|-
CSVESYNEQFF
>TRBJ2-7|TRBV13|-
CASSPLRGGSGYEQYF
>TRBJ2-5|TRBV5-4|-
CASSFMSTDGTPYF
>TRBJ2-2|TRBV7-4|-
CASSLFLGPGELFF
>TRBJ1-4|TRBV19|TRBD1
CASSTITGDEKLFF
>TRBJ2-1|TRBV6-1|TRBD2
CASNPSSGGLREQFF